The source of this T cell receptor (beta chain) is a study of Graves' ophthalmopathy and Graves' hyperthyroidism. Germline values: CDR1 MNHEY, CDR2 SMNVEV (reference sequence). There are 15 residues in the CDR3. Between the trimmed V and J ends, which lost 3 bases and 0 bases, there was a span of 9 bases. Amplifying from RNA transcripts, the study obtained TCR beta CDR3 regions. First-round RT-PCR employed HTBI primers, with a second-round multiplex PCR after it. TCRdb ran MiXCR on the multiplex PCR reads and lists one entry per CDR3 protein. This table holds over a million distinct CDR3 sequences, 35% to 40% found once. Each hyperthyroidism patient was newly diagnosed, with under 2 months' duration, and aged 18 to 65.

Sample: peripheral blood or thyroid tissue (not recorded which). J is TRBJ1-5 and V is TRBV27, with D unresolved. The clonotype originates from an adult man with Graves' hyperthyroidism. The CDR3 coding sequence is TGTGCCAGCAGTTTTCGGGCCTTTAGCAATCAGCCCCAGCATTTT. Translating gives CASSFRAFSNQPQHF.